This TCR beta chain derives from a study of cytomegalovirus exposure and HLA in healthy donors. Study observations and caveats: Among donors in an Asian-associated ancestry cluster, a later analysis reportedly found fewer N-insertions than the roughly 610-donor mean. For most subjects, TCR beta sequences were reported to predict HLA-A and HLA-B alleles with accuracy.

V dropped 3 bases and J dropped 1 base, with 6 bases sitting between them. CDR3 length: 13 amino acids. CDR1 is SGHNT and CDR2 is YENEEA in the germline V gene. PCR amplification relied on 60 Vbeta primers (plus 13 Jbeta primers). Clones were sequenced by immunoSEQ multiplex PCR, and TCRdb holds only the in-frame ones, with some missing. The sample gives under 200,000 clones, 80% of which show up once; approximately 1.8% is in the top ten. Note on this clone: The target antigen is unknown.

The TCR sequence derives from a human donor in good health. The chain is built from TRBV11-3 and TRBJ1-1, with D hard to call. Sequencing was done on a sample of PBMCs. CDR3 region: CASSFTPNTEAFF. The CDR3 DNA follows: TGTGCCAGCAGCTTCACTCCGAACACTGAAGCTTTCTTT.